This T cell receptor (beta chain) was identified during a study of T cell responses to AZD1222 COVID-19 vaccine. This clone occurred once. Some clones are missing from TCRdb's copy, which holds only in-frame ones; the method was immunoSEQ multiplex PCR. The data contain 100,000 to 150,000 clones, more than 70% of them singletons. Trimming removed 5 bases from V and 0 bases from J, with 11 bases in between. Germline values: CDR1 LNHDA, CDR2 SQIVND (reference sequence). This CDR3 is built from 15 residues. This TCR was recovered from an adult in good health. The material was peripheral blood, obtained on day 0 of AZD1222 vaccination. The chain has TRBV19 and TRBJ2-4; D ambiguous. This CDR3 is CASSYGSLAKNIQYF. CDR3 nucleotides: TGTGCCAGTAGTTATGGGTCTCTAGCCAAAAACATTCAGTACTTC.